Listed here are 5 T cell receptor beta chains from one sample, sequenced in a study of blood T cell repertoires in COVID-19. Profiling relied on immunoSEQ multiplex PCR, and the TCRdb table lists in-frame clones only, not all of them. The sample has approximately 220,000 clones, roughly 82% seen once. Sequencing input: peripheral blood. The receptor set was obtained from a woman aged 70 to 79 with acute or convalescent COVID-19.

This chain links TRBV2 with TRBJ1-1; TRBD1 agrees at 7 bases. The V and J ends lost 7 bases and 2 bases, in that order; junction bases with no gene match: 7. This CDR3 region has 14 residues. Germline V gene sequence: CDR1 SNHLY, CDR2 FYNNEI. DNA of the CDR3: TGTGCCAGCACCCAGACAGGGAGAAACACTGAAGCTTTCTTT. The encoded protein is CASTQTGRNTEAFF.

This clone was observed a few times. This chain uses TRBV5-4 with TRBJ2-2; D is possibly TRBD1 (6 bases). Per the germline V gene, CDR1 is SGHNT and CDR2 is YYREEE (reference sequence). Trimming cost V 3 bases and J 4 bases, with 13 bases left between them. The CDR3 consists of 15 residues. In nucleotides, the CDR3 is TGTGCCAGCAGCTCACAGGGAAGAATCACCGGGGAGCTGTTTTTT. Encoded protein: CASSSQGRITGELFF.

DNA for the CDR3: TGTGCCAGCAGCGGAGCAGATCCCCGGGCGCAGTATTTT. This gives the protein CASSGADPRAQYF. The chain has TRBV9 and TRBJ2-3; D is unclear. V shed 3 bases and J shed 10 bases, with 15 bases lying between them. The CDR3 spans 13 residues. Germline-derived CDR1 and CDR2 are SGDLS and YYNGEE.

V and J are TRBV6-2 or TRBV6-3 and TRBJ2-3, with TRBD2 matching over 10 bases. CDR1 and CDR2 from the germline V gene are MNHEY and SVGEGT. Unmatched junction bases numbered 13, after V lost 4 bases and J lost 6 bases. CDR3 length equals 17 residues. The DNA of the CDR3 is TGTGCCAGCAGTTTCTTCCGAAAGCGGGGGGGCCGTGATACGCAGTATTTT. This encodes CASSFFRKRGGRDTQYF.

V is TRBV19 and J is TRBJ1-6; D is possibly TRBD1 (6 bases). V was shortened by 7 bases and J by 6 bases, with 13 bases between the two germline ends. The CDR3 length is 14 residues. CDR1 LNHDA and CDR2 SQIVND come from the germline V gene (reference sequence). The CDR3 region is CASTQGTPNSPLHF. DNA for the CDR3: TGTGCCAGTACCCAAGGGACACCTAATTCACCCCTCCACTTT.